Listed below are T cell receptor beta chains from one sample, sequenced in a study of control samples from healthy donors and cancer patients. The assay was immunoSEQ multiplex PCR, and TCRdb's table has in-frame clones only and misses some. The sample shows some 95,000 clones, around 80% of them seen only once. Sequencing was performed on blood. The source of these receptors is a woman under 40 in good health. Both conserved end residues are part of each CDR3. Fields, in order: J gene, V gene, D gene, clone size, CDR3 DNA, CDR3 protein. A D gene is named only where the DNA matches it firmly. Size is omitted from some rows. Given values are once, few, many or a class for expanded clones.

TRBJ1-2 TRBV3-1/TRBV3-2 NA NA TGTGCCAGCAGCCAATCGGGGGTAGCTAACTATGGCTACACCTTC CASSQSGVANYGYTF
TRBJ1-3 TRBV2 TRBD1 NA TGTGCCAGCAGTGACCCGCAGGGGGCTTTTGACACCATATATTTT CASSDPQGAFDTIYF
TRBJ2-3 TRBV6-2/TRBV6-3 NA NA TGTGCCAGCAGTAAAAGGACAACTAGCACAGATACGCAGTATTTT CASSKRTTSTDTQYF
TRBJ1-3 TRBV6-5 NA few TGTGCCAGCAGATCCGGAGACGACTCTGGAAACACCATATATTTT CASRSGDDSGNTIYF
TRBJ1-4 TRBV6-1 NA NA TGTGCCAGCAGTGAAACCGGGTCTGAAAAACTGTTTTTT CASSETGSEKLFF
TRBJ1-2 TRBV12-3/TRBV12-4 NA NA TGTGCCAGCAGGCGGGAGGGGGTGAGAGGCTACACCTTC CASRREGVRGYTF
TRBJ1-5 TRBV3-1/TRBV3-2 NA once TGTGCCAGCAGCGACGGCAGGGGAGGCAATCAGCCCCAGCATTTT CASSDGRGGNQPQHF
TRBJ2-1 TRBV7-8 NA NA TGTGCCAGCAGCTGGTACAGGGAAAATGAGCAGTTCTTC CASSWYRENEQFF
TRBJ2-3 TRBV6-5 NA NA TGTGCCAGCAGTTTGATTTGGGAACGCACAGATACGCAGTATTTT CASSLIWERTDTQYF
TRBJ2-6 TRBV30 TRBD1 NA TGTGCCTGGAGTAGAAGGACAGGGCTCTCTGGGGCCAACGTCCTGACTTTC CAWSRRTGLSGANVLTF
TRBJ1-5 TRBV19 TRBD1 NA TGTGCCAGTAGATCTACAGGGGGTATCAATCAGCCCCAGCATTTT CASRSTGGINQPQHF
TRBJ2-1 TRBV9 TRBD2 NA TGTGCCAGCAGCGAGCTAGCGGGGGGTCCCTGGAATGAGCAGTTCTTC CASSELAGGPWNEQFF
TRBJ2-5 TRBV19 NA NA TGTGCCAGTAGTATGATGAGGGGAGAGACCCAGTACTTC CASSMMRGETQYF
TRBJ2-1 TRBV6-4 TRBD2 NA TGTGCCAGCAGTGATACAGTTAGCGGGGGCCACAATGAGCAGTTCTTC CASSDTVSGGHNEQFF
TRBJ1-2 TRBV15 TRBD1 NA TGTGCCACCAGCGCCCGGAACAGGGGGGACTATGGCTACACCTTC CATSARNRGDYGYTF
TRBJ1-1 TRBV5-1 NA NA TGCGCCAGCAGCAGAACCGAACAGGTTATGAACACTGAAGCTTTCTTT CASSRTEQVMNTEAFF
TRBJ1-2 TRBV9 NA NA TGTGCCCGCCGCGTAGCCCTTGGGGGGGGGCTGGATGGCTACACCTTC CARRVALGGGLDGYTF
TRBJ1-2 TRBV29-1 NA NA TGCAGCGTTGGGGGTAACTATGGCTACACCTTC CSVGGNYGYTF
TRBJ2-7 TRBV18 TRBD2 NA TGTGCCAGCTCCCCTGGGACTAGCGGGGGGGCACGGGAGCAGTACTTC CASSPGTSGGAREQYF
TRBJ2-2 TRBV6-1 TRBD2 NA TGTGCCAGCAGTGAACAGGCGACGGGGGGCACCGGGGAGCTGTTTTTT CASSEQATGGTGELFF
TRBJ2-2 TRBV29-1 TRBD1 NA TGCAGCGTTGATTGGACAGGGCACGGGGAGCTGTTTTTT CSVDWTGHGELFF
TRBJ1-2 TRBV7-9 NA NA TGTGCCAGCAGCTTACTCGTGGGGTCCGGCTACACCTTC CASSLLVGSGYTF
TRBJ1-6 TRBV7-8 NA NA TGTGCCAGCAGCTTACAGACAGGTTCTAATTCACCCCTCCACTTT CASSLQTGSNSPLHF
TRBJ2-4 TRBV24-1 TRBD2 NA TGTGCCACAAGCGGGGGGGGCATAGTTGTCAAAAACATTCAGTACTTC CATSGGGIVVKNIQYF
TRBJ2-3 TRBV10-3 NA NA TGTGCCATCAGTGTATCGGCAGGGCGCACAGATACGCAGTATTTT CAISVSAGRTDTQYF
TRBJ2-4 TRBV15 NA NA TGTGCCACCAGCCCCGAGGTTGGGGGAGCCAAAAACATTCAGTACTTC CATSPEVGGAKNIQYF
TRBJ1-1 TRBV5-1 NA few TGCGCCAGCAGCTTGATCCGGGGTAACACTGAAGCTTTCTTT CASSLIRGNTEAFF
TRBJ2-3 TRBV9 TRBD2 NA TGTGCCAGCAGCGCAACCGGGACTAGCGGGGGGGCTGTAGATACGCAGTATTTT CASSATGTSGGAVDTQYF
TRBJ2-5 TRBV30 TRBD1 NA TGTGCCTGGGGAGGGGGGGACAGGGCGACCTCGGAGACCCAGTACTTC CAWGGGDRATSETQYF
TRBJ2-3 TRBV6-2/TRBV6-3 TRBD1 NA TGTGCCAGCAGCCGACGGGACAGCAGGGCAGATACGCAGTATTTT CASSRRDSRADTQYF
TRBJ2-5 TRBV6-6 TRBD1 NA TGTGCCAGCAGTTTTTCAGGGGACAGCCCAGTGAGGTACTTC CASSFSGDSPVRYF
TRBJ1-5 TRBV25-1 NA once TGTGCCAGCAGTGCGACAGTCAATCAGCTCCAGCATTTT CASSATVNQLQHF
TRBJ1-4 TRBV9 TRBD1 few TGTGCCAGCAGCCCGAGACAGGGCGGAGAAAAACTGTTTTTT CASSPRQGGEKLFF
TRBJ1-2 TRBV6-1 TRBD1 NA TGTGCCAGCAGTGATATGGGGACAGGGGGCTCCCTAAGGGATGGCTACACCTTC CASSDMGTGGSLRDGYTF
TRBJ2-1 TRBV30 NA NA TGTGCCTGGAGTATAGACTCGAACAATGAGCAGTTCTTC CAWSIDSNNEQFF
TRBJ1-2 TRBV4-2 NA NA TGTGCCAGCAGCCAAGTGGAGGGGAACTATGGCTACACCTTC CASSQVEGNYGYTF
TRBJ1-2 TRBV12-3/TRBV12-4 NA NA TGTGCCAGCAGCCCGACATTGAACTATGGCTACACCTTC CASSPTLNYGYTF
TRBJ2-3 TRBV24-1 NA NA TGTGCCACCAGTGATTTGAGCTCCAGGGGAGATACGCAGTATTTT CATSDLSSRGDTQYF
TRBJ1-2 TRBV2 NA NA TGTGCCAGCAGTGAAGGGACGGTCTCGCATGGCTACACCTTC CASSEGTVSHGYTF
TRBJ2-4 TRBV6-6 NA NA TGTGCCAGCAGTTACTATGAAGGGACAAGGAATCAGTACTTC CASSYYEGTRNQYF
TRBJ2-2 TRBV30 TRBD2 NA TGTGCCTGGAGTAAACTAGCGGGGACCGGGGAGCTGTTTTTT CAWSKLAGTGELFF
TRBJ1-2 TRBV20-1 NA few TGCAGTGCTAGTAAGCCTCGAGGCTCCAACTATGGCTACACCTTC CSASKPRGSNYGYTF
TRBJ2-7 TRBV18 TRBD2 NA TGTGCCAGCTCACCACGGCTAGCGGGGTACTACGAGCAGTACTTC CASSPRLAGYYEQYF
TRBJ2-3 TRBV5-1 NA NA TGCGCCAGCAGCTTGGACGGGACTAGCACAGATACGCAGTATTTT CASSLDGTSTDTQYF
TRBJ1-2 TRBV6-1 NA NA TGTGCCAGCAGTGAAGACTTGGACACTTTCTACCTCTATGGCTACACCTTC CASSEDLDTFYLYGYTF
TRBJ2-2 TRBV5-6 TRBD2 NA TGTGCCAGCAGCTCAGCCGAGCGGGAGAGGAACACCGGGGAGCTGTTTTTT CASSSAERERNTGELFF
TRBJ2-5 TRBV11-2 NA NA TGTGCCAGCAGCTTAGGCCCCGGGGCCCAAGAGACCCAGTACTTC CASSLGPGAQETQYF
TRBJ1-2 TRBV9 NA NA TGTGCCAGCAGCGTAGGGGTCGGAGCTAACTATGGCTACACCTTC CASSVGVGANYGYTF
TRBJ1-6 TRBV7-9 NA NA TGTGCCAGCAGCATGGAAAGGGGTAACTCACCCCTCCACTTT CASSMERGNSPLHF
TRBJ1-1 TRBV21-1 NA NA TGTGCCAGCAGCAAAGAGGGGAACACTGAAGCTTTCTTT CASSKEGNTEAFF
TRBJ2-7 TRBV7-6 TRBD1 few TGTGCCAGCAGCCCAGAGGACACAGGGGACGAGCAGTACTTC CASSPEDTGDEQYF
TRBJ1-6 TRBV3-1/TRBV3-2 NA NA TGTGCCAGCAGCCCCGGTGGGGAGAATTCACCCCTCCACTTT CASSPGGENSPLHF
TRBJ2-3 TRBV18 TRBD1 NA TGTGCCAGCTCACCGCTGACAGGGGCTAGCACAGATACGCAGTATTTT CASSPLTGASTDTQYF
TRBJ1-1 TRBV6-5 NA NA TGTGCCAGCAGGAAAGCGGGAGGTCTAACCACTGAAGCTTTCTTT CASRKAGGLTTEAFF
TRBJ2-5 TRBV2 NA NA TGTGCCAGCAGTGGGGGGCACCAAGAGACCCAGTACTTC CASSGGHQETQYF